In its sample, the clone carrying this TCR beta chain was seen many times. Its target is unknown. TCRalpha and TCRbeta libraries used 5'RACE with constant-segment primers and UMIs. From the 5' RACE reads, TCRdb called clonotypes with MiXCR, one entry per CDR3 protein. This sample has under 700,000 distinct CDR3 sequences, with roughly 20% found just once. The sample originates from a study of T-cell memory formation after mild COVID-19. Across the study: Largely donor-specific sequence clusters came from a couple of donors. Study conclusions and caveats: The study detected some responding clones in pre-infection memory, suggesting cross-reactive memory joined. Shrinking CD4+ clones were chiefly CM and EM; CD8+ ones were chiefly EMRA.

V was trimmed by 5 bases and J by 0 bases, leaving 10 bases between them. The CDR3 covers 15 residues. Germline values: CDR1 MDHEN, CDR2 SYDVKM. Sample: PBMCs or a T cell subset sorted from them (not recorded which). The sequence was collected from an adult woman who had mild COVID-19 (a few samples of this study predate the infection). Cell type and time point are not known. The rearrangement links TRBV28 to TRBJ1-4; D is uncertain. The CDR3 region is CASSPRHPTNEKLFF. The CDR3 DNA reads as TGTGCCAGCAGTCCCAGACACCCAACTAATGAAAAACTGTTTTTT.